What follows describes a single TCR beta chain. What it binds is unknown. One junction end does not reproduce the germline sequence, and a read error may be involved. The data were obtained in a study of PD-1 blockade in classical Hodgkin lymphoma. Overall study: Patients were administered nivolumab (3 mg/kg intravenously) every 2 weeks.

The assay was immunoSEQ multiplex PCR, and TCRdb's table has in-frame clones only and misses some. The top ten clones hold 2.5% to 3.5% of a sample with around 26,000 clones, roughly 80% of them seen once. Study-level findings and limits: Reports indicated that newly diagnosed patients had lower baseline TCR diversity than healthy donors did. The causes of the repertoire differences, possibly disease activity or prior therapy, remain undefined.

The CDR3 extends over 14 amino acids. Germline V gene lookup returns CDR1 SSHAT and CDR2 FNYEAQ (reference sequence). Time point specified: cycle 4 day 1 (C4D1), after five to seven weeks of nivolumab. Every single patient, without exception, relapsed after autologous stem cell transplantation, and brentuximab vedotin exposure varied. CD4+ T cells were purified from thawed PBMCs by negative selection. Patients reached a best response of complete response, partial response or progressive disease. The material was CD4+ T cells from blood, obtained before the fourth cycle of nivolumab. V and J are TRBV7-7 and TRBJ2-5; D possibly matches TRBD1 or TRBD2 (6 bases each). This TCR derives from a human donor with classical Hodgkin lymphoma. The CDR3 DNA follows: TGTGCTAGCAGCTCCTTTGGGGGGCGAGAGACCCAGTACTTC. Translated: CASSSFGGRETQYF.